The 27 T cell receptor beta chains given below trace back to one sample, sequenced in a study of T-cell memory formation after mild COVID-19. A single record per CDR3 protein comes from TCRdb applying MiXCR to the 5' RACE reads. This sample has 400,000 or so distinct CDR3 sequences; more than 20% occur once, and the top ten carry about 12%. Sequencing was done on a sample of PBMCs or a T cell subset sorted from them (not recorded which). These receptors came from an adult woman who had mild COVID-19 (a few samples of this study predate the infection). Cell type and time point are not known.

V and J are TRBV10-3 and TRBJ2-7, with D maybe TRBD1 (7 bases). Trimming removed 4 bases at V and 2 bases at J, with 15 bases between. The CDR3 extends over 15 amino acids. Germline V lookup: CDR1 ENHRY, CDR2 SYGVKD. In DNA, the CDR3 is TGTGCCATCAGTGGCGGGGACAGTAATGCCTACGAGCAGTACTTC. Protein: CAISGGDSNAYEQYF.

This clonotype has only a few counts. The gene calls are TRBV5-5 and TRBJ1-4; D uncertain. Germline CDR1 is SGHKS and CDR2 is YYEKEE (reference sequence). The CDR3 totals 13 residues. Trimming took off 2 bases at V and 8 bases at J, with 10 bases between the two ends. The CDR3 DNA sequence: TGTGCCAGCAGCTTCGGGCCTGTCGAAAAACTGTTTTTT. Encoded protein: CASSFGPVEKLFF.

This clonotype was detected only a few times. The J gene is TRBJ1-1, the V gene TRBV20-1; D uncertain. The CDR3 totals 9 residues. CDR1 is DFQATT and CDR2 is SNEGSKA in the germline V gene (reference sequence). DNA of the CDR3: TGCAGGGCGGGGACTGAAGCTTTCTTT. Translated, it gives CRAGTEAFF.

This clonotype was counted a few times. This chain uses TRBV5-6 with TRBJ1-2, with D perhaps TRBD1 (5 bases). From germline, CDR1 is SGHDT and CDR2 YYEEEE. Trimming removed 7 bases at V and 0 bases at J, with 16 bases between. The length of the CDR3 is 15 residues. The CDR3 region has the DNA TGTGCCAGCGTCCGATCAGGACAATCTAACTATGGCTACACCTTC. Its protein product is CASVRSGQSNYGYTF. The variable domain in full, with the rest retrieved from reference TRBV5-6 and TRBJ1-2, is DAGVTQSPTHLIKTRGQQVTLRCSPKSGHDTVSWYQQALGQGPQFIFQYYEEEERQRGNFPDRFSGHQFPNYSSELNVNALLLGDSALYLCASVRSGQSNYGYTFGSGTRLTVV.

This clonotype was detected a few times. CDR3 residues: CSARGGERQYF. The CDR3 DNA reads as TGCAGTGCTAGAGGGGGCGAGAGGCAGTATTTT. The chain recombines TRBV20-1 with TRBJ2-3, with a tentative D call TRBD1 (5 bases). The germline V and J ends were trimmed by 1 base and 11 bases, with 10 bases remaining between them. From germline, CDR1 is DFQATT and CDR2 SNEGSKA (reference sequence). The CDR3 consists of 11 residues.

This chain uses TRBV19 with TRBJ2-3; D might be TRBD1 (5 bases). This CDR3 comprises 13 residues. Per the germline V gene, CDR1 is LNHDA and CDR2 is SQIVND (reference sequence). This chain's CDR3 is CAPGARCTDTQYF. CDR3 sequence (DNA): TGTGCGCCTGGGGCTCGATGCACAGATACGCAGTATTTT. Full variable domain (outside the CDR3, taken from reference TRBV19 and TRBJ2-3): DGGITQSPKYLFRKEGQNVTLSCEQNLNHDAMYWYRQDPGQGLRLIYYSQIVNDFQKGDIAEGYSVSREKKESFPLTVTSAQKNPTAFYLCAPGARCTDTQYFGPGTRLTVL.

This clonotype was picked up a small number of times. In DNA, the CDR3 is TGTGCCAGCAGTGGGCCGGACCTGCGGCCCCAGCATTTT. This codes for CASSGPDLRPQHF. The V and J genes are TRBV25-1 and TRBJ1-5; no firm D call. The CDR3 is 13 amino acids. The V gene lost 4 bases and the J gene lost 9 bases, with 13 bases spanning the gap. The germline V gene has CDR1 MGHDK and CDR2 SYGVNS.

In this sample, this clonotype turned up many times. The chain has TRBV7-9 and TRBJ2-3; the D gene is possibly TRBD1 (6 bases). Trimming stripped 5 bases from V and 2 bases from J, with 11 bases between. Germline V lookup: CDR1 SEHNR, CDR2 FQNEAQ (reference sequence). The CDR3 spans 14 residues. The CDR3 DNA sequence: TGTGCCAGCAGCGGACAGTCTTACACAGATACGCAGTATTTT. This sequence encodes CASSGQSYTDTQYF.

This clonotype was detected many times. The chain uses TRBV7-2 and TRBJ2-3; D uncertain. Per the germline V gene, CDR1 is SGHTA and CDR2 is FQGNSA. V lost 8 bases to trimming and J lost 0 bases, with 6 bases between them. This CDR3 has 12 amino acids. CDR3: CASADSTDTQYF. The CDR3 DNA sequence: TGTGCCAGCGCGGACAGCACAGATACGCAGTATTTT.

V is TRBV12-3 or TRBV12-4 and J is TRBJ2-3; 7 nucleotides match TRBD2. The length of the CDR3 is 15 residues. J lost 0 bases, V lost 4 bases, and 4 bases had no gene match. The CDR3 sequence is CASSYSGASTDTQYF. CDR3 DNA: TGTGCCAGCAGTTACAGCGGGGCGAGCACAGATACGCAGTATTTT.

In its sample, this clonotype was seen a few times. This sequence joins TRBV4-1 and TRBJ2-7, with a tentative D call TRBD1 (7 bases). The V end lost 1 base, the J end lost 7 bases, and 14 bases lay between the germline ends. The CDR3 has 14 amino acids. The germline CDR1 and CDR2 sequences are MGHRA and YSYEKL. CDR3 sequence (DNA): TGCGCCAGCAGCCAAGGCCCGGCGGGACAGGAGCAGTACTTC. As protein: CASSQGPAGQEQYF.

The gene calls are TRBV4-1 and TRBJ2-5; D perhaps matches TRBD2 (5 bases). The CDR3 totals 14 residues. V lost 4 bases to trimming and J lost 3 bases, with 12 bases between them. Germline V lookup: CDR1 MGHRA, CDR2 YSYEKL. The CDR3 DNA follows: TGCGCCAGCAGCCCCGGACGGCGGGAAGAGACCCAGTACTTC. This encodes CASSPGRREETQYF.

This chain's CDR3 is CASSRGQGTQPQHF. In DNA form, the CDR3 reads TGTGCCAGCAGCCGAGGACAGGGAACTCAGCCCCAGCATTTT. V and J are TRBV3-1 and TRBJ1-5; 8 bases line up with TRBD1. The germline gives CDR1 LGHDT, CDR2 YNNKEL (reference sequence). V lost 4 bases and J lost 6; bases outside the gene matches: 5. This CDR3 has 14 residues.

The table lists this clonotype with a few counts. The chain uses TRBV11-2 and TRBJ1-2; tentative D call: TRBD1 (6 bases). This CDR3 contains 13 residues. Trimming took off 5 bases at V and 6 bases at J, with 13 bases between the two ends. Looked up from germline, CDR1 is SGHAT and CDR2 is FQNNGV. The CDR3 nucleotides are TGTGCCAGCAGCCGAGGGTCAGGGGATGGCTACACCTTC. The encoded protein is CASSRGSGDGYTF.

This clonotype has ten or more counts. The rearrangement uses TRBV12-3 or TRBV12-4 and TRBJ1-1, with D uncertain. The CDR3 consists of 11 residues. The germline V and J ends were trimmed by 6 bases and 8 bases, with 10 bases remaining between them. In nucleotides, the CDR3 is TGTGCCAGCAGAAAAGAAGTGGAAGCTTTCTTT. It translates to CASRKEVEAFF.

This clonotype was recorded a few times. The rearrangement links TRBV12-3 or TRBV12-4 to TRBJ2-5; D may be TRBD2 (5 bases). The V gene lost 3 bases and the J gene lost 4 bases, with 21 bases spanning the gap. CDR3 length equals 17 residues. The CDR3 DNA sequence: TGTGCCAGCAGTTTCTCGGATGCGGGCGGCGACGGAGAGACCCAGTACTTC. Translating it yields CASSFSDAGGDGETQYF.

This clonotype has only a few counts. The V call is TRBV7-8, the J call TRBJ2-3, with unresolved D. V lost 4 bases to trimming and J lost 4 bases, with 9 bases between them. CDR3 length equals 13 residues. CDR1 and CDR2 from the germline V gene are SGHVS and FQNEAQ. CDR3 protein: CASSSSWADTQYF. CDR3 nucleotides: TGTGCCAGCAGCTCGAGTTGGGCAGATACGCAGTATTTT.

This sequence joins TRBV6-2 or TRBV6-3 and TRBJ2-7; TRBD1 aligns across 9 bases. This CDR3 contains 15 residues. The V and J ends lost 6 bases and 1 base, in that order; junction bases with no gene match: 7. Germline CDR1 is MNHEY and CDR2 is SVGEGT. The CDR3 DNA reads TGTGCCAGCAGGGGCAGACAGGGGGGGTCCTACGAGCAGTACTTC. Amino acid sequence: CASRGRQGGSYEQYF.

This clonotype was detected many times. The chain links TRBV19 to TRBJ2-7; 11 bases are shared with TRBD2. The V gene's germline CDR1 is LNHDA and CDR2 SQIVND (reference sequence). The CDR3 is 13 amino acids. Germline trimming cut 8 bases from V and 1 base from J; bases unmatched to any gene: 1. CDR3 sequence reads: CASRTSGSYEQYF. The DNA for the CDR3 is TGTGCCAGTCGGACTAGCGGGTCCTACGAGCAGTACTTC.

The chain links TRBV2 to TRBJ2-5; 10 nucleotides align to TRBD2. V gave up 11 bases and J gave up 4 bases; unmatched junction bases: 7. This CDR3 contains 13 residues. Looked up from germline, CDR1 is SNHLY and CDR2 is FYNNEI. The CDR3 loop is CAGNLAGVETQYF. CDR3 nucleotides: TGTGCCGGGAACCTAGCGGGAGTAGAGACCCAGTACTTC.

This rearrangement joins TRBV18 to TRBJ1-5, with 7 bases matching TRBD1. The CDR3 loop spans 14 amino acids. Germline lookup yields CDR1 KGHSH and CDR2 LQKENI. V lost 4 bases, J lost 9 bases, and 9 bases stayed unmatched. DNA of the CDR3: TGTGCCAGCTCACTGACAGGGACCGGGGGGCCCCAGCATTTT. Translation: CASSLTGTGGPQHF.

The chain couples TRBV7-9 to TRBJ2-6; D is possibly TRBD2 (5 bases). The V gene's germline CDR1 is SEHNR and CDR2 FQNEAQ (reference sequence). The CDR3 is 12 residues long. CDR3 DNA sequence: TGTGCGGTAGCGTCTGGGGCCAACGTCCTGACTTTC. Encoded protein: CAVASGANVLTF.

The gene calls are TRBV6-1 and TRBJ2-7, with 9 nucleotides matching TRBD1. The CDR3 runs 14 residues. J was trimmed by 1 base and V by 6 bases; bases with no gene match: 4. The V gene's germline CDR1 is MNHNS and CDR2 SASEGT. The CDR3 is CASRDRGRSYEQYF. In DNA form, the CDR3 reads TGTGCCAGCAGGGACAGGGGTCGATCCTACGAGCAGTACTTC.

This clonotype occurred a few times. V is TRBV7-6 and J is TRBJ1-3; the D is unclear. The V gene lost 0 bases and the J gene lost 3 bases, with 12 bases spanning the gap. The CDR3 has 16 amino acids. The germline CDR1 and CDR2 sequences are SGHVS and FNYEAQ. This CDR3 is CASSLAVPPIGNTIYF. The DNA for the CDR3 is TGTGCCAGCAGCTTAGCGGTGCCGCCAATTGGAAACACCATATATTTT.

The V gene is TRBV24-1, the J gene TRBJ2-7; perhaps TRBD1 as D (5 bases). Germline CDR1 and CDR2: KGHDR and SFDVKD. The CDR3 totals 13 residues. V lost 5 bases and J 7 bases, leaving 14 bases between the germline ends. The DNA of the CDR3 is TGTGCCACCAGTGGATCCAGGGCCCGGGAGCAGTACTTC. It codes for CATSGSRAREQYF.

The CDR3 loop is CATSDFSLAGVETQYF. The CDR3 nucleotides read TGTGCCACCAGTGATTTTAGCCTAGCGGGGGTGGAGACCCAGTACTTC. The chain joins TRBV24-1 to TRBJ2-5; 10 bases agree with TRBD2. Germline CDR1 KGHDR, CDR2 SFDVKD. V lost 1 base to trimming and J lost 5 bases; unmatched junction nucleotides: 6. This CDR3 has 16 amino acids.

The rearrangement joins TRBV4-1 to TRBJ2-1; 13 bases are a match to TRBD2. This CDR3 contains 18 residues. Germline loops: CDR1 MGHRA, CDR2 YSYEKL. The ends lost 0 bases at V and 9 bases at J; junction bases unmatched: 11. CDR3 protein: CASSQDTSGGGYGGEQFF. CDR3 coding DNA: TGCGCCAGCAGCCAAGACACTAGCGGGGGGGGTTATGGCGGTGAGCAGTTCTTC.